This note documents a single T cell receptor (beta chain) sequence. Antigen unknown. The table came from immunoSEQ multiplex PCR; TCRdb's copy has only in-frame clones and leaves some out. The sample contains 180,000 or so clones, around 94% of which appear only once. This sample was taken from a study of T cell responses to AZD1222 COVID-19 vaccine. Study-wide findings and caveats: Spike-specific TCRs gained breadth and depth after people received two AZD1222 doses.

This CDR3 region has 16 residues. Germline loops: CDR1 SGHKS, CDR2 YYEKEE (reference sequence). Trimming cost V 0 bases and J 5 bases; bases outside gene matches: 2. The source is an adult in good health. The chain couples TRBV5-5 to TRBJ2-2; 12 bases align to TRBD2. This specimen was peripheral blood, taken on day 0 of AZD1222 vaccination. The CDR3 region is CASSLGLAGGTGELFF. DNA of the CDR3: TGTGCCAGCAGCTTGGGTCTAGCGGGAGGGACCGGGGAGCTGTTTTTT.